These 31 T cell receptor beta chains share one sample of origin, sequenced in a study of PD-1 blockade in classical Hodgkin lymphoma. Documented time point: cycle 4 day 1 (C4D1), after five to seven weeks of nivolumab. Each patient's relapse followed autologous stem cell transplantation, and brentuximab vedotin exposure varied. Assay: immunoSEQ multiplex PCR; the TCRdb copy retains only in-frame clones and omits some. The profile covers tens of thousands of clones, with approximately 90% appearing a single time and more than 8% taken by the ten largest. The sample here was peripheral blood mononuclear cells (PBMCs), taken before the fourth cycle of nivolumab. The receptor set was obtained from a human donor with classical Hodgkin lymphoma.

The V gene is TRBV7-9, the J gene TRBJ2-7, with 10 bases fitting TRBD1. J lost 9 bases, V lost 2 bases, and 4 bases had no gene match. The CDR3 runs 13 residues. Germline V lookup: CDR1 SEHNR, CDR2 FQNEAQ (reference sequence). Here the CDR3 reads CASSLWDRGGQYF. The CDR3 DNA reads as TGTGCCAGCAGCTTATGGGACAGGGGAGGGCAGTACTTC.

J is TRBJ2-7 and V is TRBV9; 9 positions agree with TRBD1. The V segment lost 4 bases and the J segment 5 bases; nucleotides outside the gene matches: 7. This CDR3 is built from 14 residues. CDR1 is SGDLS and CDR2 is YYNGEE in the germline V gene. DNA for the CDR3: TGTGCCAGCAGCCCCAGGACAGGGGTGCACGAGCAGTACTTC. Its protein product is CASSPRTGVHEQYF.

The chain couples TRBV10-2 to TRBJ1-1; the D is unclear. V dropped 8 bases and J dropped 1 base, with 26 bases sitting between them. The CDR3 contains 18 residues. CDR1 and CDR2 (germline): WSHSY, SAAADI. CDR3 nucleotides: TGCGCCAGCTCCCTACCCTTTGGGAACCCAACAACGAACACTGAAGCTTTCTTT. It specifies CASSLPFGNPTTNTEAFF.

This chain uses TRBV7-9 with TRBJ1-2, with 7 bases identical to TRBD1. CDR3 length: 14 amino acids. Germline loops: CDR1 SEHNR, CDR2 FQNEAQ (reference sequence). V was clipped by 5 bases and J by 4 bases; unmatched bases: 7. The CDR3 nucleotides are TGTGCCAGCAGCCCAGGACAGGACCGCTATGGCTACACCTTC. It yields the protein CASSPGQDRYGYTF.

This chain connects TRBV28 to TRBJ2-5; a possible D gene is TRBD2 (6 bases). The CDR3 extends over 14 amino acids. Germline CDR1 and CDR2: MDHEN and SYDVKM. Trimming removed 8 bases from V and 5 bases from J, with 18 bases in between. The DNA of the CDR3 is TGTGCCAGCGCCCGTTGGGGGGTGGGGGAGACCCAGTACTTC. This sequence encodes CASARWGVGETQYF. The variable domain in full, with the rest retrieved from reference TRBV28 and TRBJ2-5, is DVKVTQSSRYLVKRTGEKVFLECVQDMDHENMFWYRQDPGLGLRLIYFSYDVKMKEKGDIPEGYSVSREKKERFSLILESASTNQTSMYLCASARWGVGETQYFGPGTRLLVL.

The chain combines TRBV7-6 with TRBJ2-7; 8 bases agree with TRBD1. The germline CDR1 and CDR2 sequences are SGHVS and FNYEAQ. V was pared by 5 bases and J by 0 bases, with 6 bases of the junction left unmatched. The length of the CDR3 is 15 residues. The CDR3, as DNA: TGTGCCAGCAGCCTGGGACAGGAGAGCTCCTACGAGCAGTACTTC. As protein: CASSLGQESSYEQYF.

The chain has TRBV7-2 and TRBJ2-7; D unresolved. The CDR3 has 15 residues. V dropped 2 bases and J dropped 3 bases, with 14 bases sitting between them. Germline V gene sequence: CDR1 SGHTA, CDR2 FQGNSA. CDR3 nucleotide sequence: TGTGCCAGCAGCTTAATTCCGACGGCCCACTACGAGCAGTACTTC. Residues: CASSLIPTAHYEQYF. The complete variable domain, with remaining parts taken from reference TRBV7-2 and TRBJ2-7, reads GAGVSQSPSNKVTEKGKDVELRCDPISGHTALYWYRQSLGQGLEFLIYFQGNSAPDKSGLPSDRFSAERTGGSVSTLTIQRTQQEDSAVYLCASSLIPTAHYEQYFGPGTRLTVT.

This chain uses TRBV6-1 with TRBJ1-2; no clear D. Trimming took 7 bases from V and 1 from J, leaving 13 bases between them. Germline V CDR1 and CDR2: MNHNS, SASEGT. The CDR3 runs to 14 residues. This CDR3 is CASTEGAVNYGYTF. CDR3 DNA sequence: TGTGCCAGCACCGAGGGTGCAGTTAACTATGGCTACACCTTC.

This clone is medium-sized (0.01 to 0.1%). V and J are TRBV27 and TRBJ1-6; D ambiguous. Looked up from germline, CDR1 is MNHEY and CDR2 is SMNVEV (reference sequence). Trimming took 4 bases from V and 2 from J, leaving 6 bases between them. CDR3 size: 14 residues. Here the CDR3 DNA reads TGTGCCAGCAGTTACCTAACCTATAATTCACCCCTCCACTTT. Its protein is CASSYLTYNSPLHF.

This clone was detected only a few times. This chain connects TRBV4-1 to TRBJ1-2, with 9 nucleotides matching TRBD1. The CDR3 is made up of 13 amino acids. The V segment lost 4 bases and the J segment 6 bases; nucleotides outside the gene matches: 3. CDR1 and CDR2 (germline): MGHRA, YSYEKL. This CDR3 reads CASSRRDRDGYTF. CDR3 nucleotides: TGCGCCAGCAGCCGGCGGGACAGGGATGGCTACACCTTC.

Worth noting for this clone: The sample has other DNA sequences that encode this CDR3 too. The chain employs TRBV2 and TRBJ1-6; D ambiguous. There are 12 residues in the CDR3. V lost 2 bases and J 5 bases, leaving 1 base between the germline ends. Germline V gene sequence: CDR1 SNHLY, CDR2 FYNNEI. Written as DNA, the CDR3 is TGTGCCAGCAGTGAAAATAATTCACCCCTCCACTTT. Its protein product is CASSENNSPLHF.

DNA for the CDR3: TGTGCTAGTGGTTTGGGGGTCAATCAGCCCCAGCATTTT. Translating it yields CASGLGVNQPQHF. The J gene is TRBJ1-5, the V gene TRBV12-5, with unresolved D. V lost 1 base, J lost 3 bases, and 4 bases lay in between. Germline V gene sequence: CDR1 LGHNT, CDR2 FRNRAP. The CDR3 has 13 amino acids.

This clone was picked up one time. This chain uses TRBV5-1 with TRBJ1-3, with D unclear. Germline CDR1 and CDR2: SGHRS and YFSETQ. This CDR3 comprises 14 residues. The CDR3 is CATGEGSSGNTIYF. In DNA form, the CDR3 reads TGCGCGACCGGGGAAGGCTCATCTGGAAACACCATATATTTT.

The CDR3 is CASSDGTDYEQYF. In DNA, the CDR3 is TGTGCCAGTAGCGATGGGACAGACTACGAGCAGTACTTC. This sequence joins TRBV19 and TRBJ2-7, with TRBD1 matching over 7 bases. The germline V gene has CDR1 LNHDA and CDR2 SQIVND (reference sequence). The CDR3 runs 13 residues. V shed 6 bases, J shed 3 bases, and the junction held 5 bases outside the gene matches.

The rearrangement joins TRBV27 to TRBJ1-2; 9 bases are a match to TRBD1. CDR1 is MNHEY, CDR2 SMNVEV, per germline (reference sequence). The trim removed 2 bases at V and 7 bases at J, leaving 11 bases unmatched. The CDR3 loop spans 16 amino acids. DNA for the CDR3: TGTGCCAGCAGTTTAATAGACAGGGGGGTAATGGGTGGCTACACCTTC. Protein: CASSLIDRGVMGGYTF.

The V call is TRBV19, the J call TRBJ1-2; 8 positions match TRBD1. The germline CDR1 and CDR2 sequences are LNHDA and SQIVND (reference sequence). The junction had 9 bases not matched to a gene; V was cut back by 6 bases and J by 0 bases. CDR3 size: 16 residues. The CDR3 region is CASSPPGTGSNYGYTF. CDR3 in DNA: TGTGCCAGTAGCCCCCCCGGGACAGGATCTAACTATGGCTACACCTTC.

The chain is built from TRBV30 and TRBJ1-1; 7 nucleotides line up with TRBD1. With V trimmed by 2 bases and J by 2 bases, 8 bases remained unmatched. This CDR3 comprises 15 residues. Germline V gene lookup returns CDR1 GTSNPN and CDR2 SVGIG (reference sequence). DNA of the CDR3: TGTGCCTGGAGTCCACAGGGGAGTCATAACACTGAAGCTTTCTTT. Its protein product is CAWSPQGSHNTEAFF.

This chain joins TRBV6-6 and TRBJ1-5; D gene uncertain. Looked up from germline, CDR1 is MNHNY and CDR2 is SVGAGI (reference sequence). The germline V and J ends were trimmed by 1 base and 2 bases, with 6 bases remaining between them. This CDR3 comprises 14 residues. The CDR3 sequence: CASSYLRGNQPQHF. CDR3 sequence (DNA): TGTGCCAGCAGTTACTTGAGGGGCAATCAGCCCCAGCATTTT.

V is TRBV7-8 and J is TRBJ2-5; D gene uncertain. Germline assignment: CDR1 SGHVS and CDR2 FQNEAQ. V was cut by 8 bases and J by 0 bases, with 7 bases left in between. The CDR3 has 12 amino acids. CDR3 protein: CASLWDQETQYF. DNA for the CDR3: TGTGCCAGCCTCTGGGACCAAGAGACCCAGTACTTC. The full variable domain, completed using reference TRBV7-8 and TRBJ2-5, is GAGVSQSPRYKVAKRGQDVALRCDPISGHVSLFWYQQALGQGPEFLTYFQNEAQLDKSGLPSDRFFAERPEGSVSTLKIQRTQQEDSAVYLCASLWDQETQYFGPGTRLLVL.

This chain connects TRBV5-1 to TRBJ2-7, with TRBD1 matching over 10 bases. This CDR3 comprises 15 residues. The V segment lost 4 bases and the J segment 4 bases; nucleotides outside the gene matches: 8. Per the germline V gene, CDR1 is SGHRS and CDR2 is YFSETQ. The DNA of the CDR3 is TGCGCCAGCAGCCCCGAAGGACAGGGGGGTTACGAGCAGTACTTC. Its translation is CASSPEGQGGYEQYF.

The J gene is TRBJ2-1, the V gene TRBV14; 13 nucleotides align to TRBD2. The CDR3 spans 17 residues. V lost 1 base, J lost 7 bases, and 7 bases stayed unmatched. The germline CDR1 and CDR2 sequences are SGHDN and FVKESK. The CDR3 loop is CASSQGTSGGLSNEQFF. The CDR3 DNA sequence: TGTGCCAGCAGCCAAGGGACTAGCGGGGGCTTGTCAAATGAGCAGTTCTTC.

V usage is TRBV9 and J usage is TRBJ2-3, with 11 bases matching TRBD2. This CDR3 comprises 15 residues. Germline V gene lookup returns CDR1 SGDLS and CDR2 YYNGEE. The ends lost 1 base at V and 4 bases at J; junction bases unmatched: 2. The DNA of the CDR3 is TGTGCCAGCAGCGTACTAGCGGGGGGAGCAGATACGCAGTATTTT. It specifies CASSVLAGGADTQYF.

V usage is TRBV5-1 and J usage is TRBJ2-3, with a possible D match to TRBD2 (6 bases). CDR1 is SGHRS and CDR2 is YFSETQ in the germline V gene. This CDR3 contains 15 residues. V dropped 4 bases and J dropped 1 base, with 13 bases sitting between them. DNA for the CDR3: TGCGCCAGCAGCGTCGCGGGGTGGCGCACAGATACGCAGTATTTT. This sequence encodes CASSVAGWRTDTQYF.

This chain uses TRBV6-5 with TRBJ2-7; TRBD1 might be the D (6 bases). Trimming cost V 5 bases and J 4 bases, with 15 bases left between them. Germline lookup yields CDR1 MNHEY and CDR2 SVGAGI. The CDR3 is 14 residues long. This chain's CDR3 is CASSKGQGLYEQYF. For the CDR3, the DNA is TGTGCCAGCAGTAAGGGTCAGGGGTTATACGAGCAGTACTTC.

This rearrangement joins TRBV5-1 to TRBJ2-5, with TRBD2 matching 12 bases. Trimming took 0 bases from V and 11 from J; bases not matched to a gene: 5. CDR1 is SGHRS, CDR2 YFSETQ, per germline. CDR3 length equals 14 residues. CDR3 sequence (DNA): TGCGCCAGCAGCTTGGGTCTAGCGGGGGGGCAGCAGTACTTC. Its translation is CASSLGLAGGQQYF.

This chain joins TRBV5-1 and TRBJ1-4; 8 positions agree with TRBD1. The CDR3 totals 15 residues. Per the germline V gene, CDR1 is SGHRS and CDR2 is YFSETQ. J gave up 7 bases and V 0 bases, and 5 bases lay outside the gene matches. The CDR3 region is CASSLVQGGGEKLFF. The CDR3 DNA reads as TGCGCCAGCAGCTTGGTACAGGGGGGTGGTGAAAAACTGTTTTTT.

J is TRBJ2-7 and V is TRBV4-1, with TRBD2 matching 7 bases. CDR1 is MGHRA, CDR2 YSYEKL, per germline. With V trimmed by 1 base and J by 4 bases, 13 bases remained unmatched. The CDR3 extends over 17 amino acids. In nucleotides, the CDR3 is TGCGCCAGCAGCCAAGCTAACCTACCGGGACTATGGTACGAGCAGTACTTC. This sequence encodes CASSQANLPGLWYEQYF.

This clone was found once. V usage is TRBV6-6 and J usage is TRBJ2-2; TRBD2 is a possible D gene (6 bases). Deletions cut 2 bases from V and 7 bases from J, with 14 bases between. The CDR3 runs to 15 residues. Germline V lookup: CDR1 MNHNY, CDR2 SVGAGI (reference sequence). The CDR3 bases are TGTGCCAGCAGTTACGGGGGGTCGGTGGTCGGGGAGCTGTTTTTT. It encodes CASSYGGSVVGELFF.

The J gene is TRBJ1-2, the V gene TRBV6-1, with 8 positions matching TRBD1. CDR3 length equals 16 residues. CDR1 MNHNS and CDR2 SASEGT come from the germline V gene. V gave up 0 bases and J gave up 4 bases; unmatched junction bases: 7. The CDR3 protein is CASSEAPGGWPYGYTF. As DNA, the CDR3 is TGTGCCAGCAGTGAAGCCCCAGGGGGCTGGCCCTATGGCTACACCTTC.

The chain links TRBV5-1 to TRBJ1-5, with D uncertain. CDR1 is SGHRS and CDR2 is YFSETQ in the germline V gene. V lost 0 bases and J 3 bases, leaving 10 bases between the germline ends. The CDR3 has 15 residues. For the CDR3, the DNA is TGCGCCAGCAGCTTGGAGGGTCGCGACAATCAGCCCCAGCATTTT. Residues: CASSLEGRDNQPQHF.

The chain recombines TRBV28 with TRBJ2-1, with D maybe TRBD1 (7 bases). Germline CDR1 reads MDHEN; CDR2 reads SYDVKM. V was pared by 2 bases and J by 1 base, with 9 bases between. CDR3 length: 15 amino acids. The CDR3 loop is CASSLPGGSYNEQFF. In DNA, the CDR3 is TGTGCCAGCAGTTTACCAGGGGGGTCCTACAATGAGCAGTTCTTC.